The T cell receptor (beta chain) under discussion was sequenced for a study of identifying expanded T cells in peripheral blood. Sequencing used immunoSEQ multiplex PCR; TCRdb keeps in-frame clones, though not all of them. The sample includes 100,000 to 110,000 clones, approximately 88% of them seen just once. No infections or other immune events were documented during collection. The CDR3 consists of 13 residues. Trimming cost V 4 bases and J 4 bases, with 11 bases left between them. Germline V gene lookup returns CDR1 SGHNT and CDR2 YYREEE (reference sequence). Study-level findings and limits: Across healthy donors, higher total template counts meant significantly greater approximately 2-week count variance. Differentially abundant clones: about 1.2 between replicates, around 16 at two to three weeks, around 19 at four.

Of note for this clone: Its antigen is not identified.

The gene calls are TRBV5-4 and TRBJ2-5, with a possible D match to TRBD1 (5 bases). Material for sequencing was blood. The clonotype originates from a person aged 18 to 69 in good health. The CDR3 protein is CASSTQGRETQYF. For the CDR3, the DNA is TGTGCCAGCAGCACCCAGGGCCGAGAGACCCAGTACTTC.